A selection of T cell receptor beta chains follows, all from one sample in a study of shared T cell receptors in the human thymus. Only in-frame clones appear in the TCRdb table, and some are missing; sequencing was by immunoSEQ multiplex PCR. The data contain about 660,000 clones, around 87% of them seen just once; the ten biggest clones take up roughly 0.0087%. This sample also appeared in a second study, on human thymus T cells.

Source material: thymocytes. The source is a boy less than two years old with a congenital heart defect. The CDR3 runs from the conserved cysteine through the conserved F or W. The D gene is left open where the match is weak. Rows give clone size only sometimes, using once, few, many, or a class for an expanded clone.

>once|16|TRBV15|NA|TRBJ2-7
TGTGCCACCAGCAGAGCTCGCCGACAGCCCTCCTACGAGCAGTACTTC
CATSRARRQPSYEQYF
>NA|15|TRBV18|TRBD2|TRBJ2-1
TGTGCCAGCTCACCCGGGACTAGCGAGGGCCATGAGCAGTTCTTC
CASSPGTSEGHEQFF
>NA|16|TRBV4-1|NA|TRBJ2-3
TGCGCCAGCAGCCAAGAGGGGGGAGCTGGCACAGATACGCAGTATTTT
CASSQEGGAGTDTQYF
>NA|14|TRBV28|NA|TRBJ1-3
TGTGCCAGCAGTTTAATGCCAGGGTGGAACACCATATATTTT
CASSLMPGWNTIYF
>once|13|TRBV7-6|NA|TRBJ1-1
TGTGCCAGCAGCTTAGAGGACAGTGTCAGTGCTTTCTTT
CASSLEDSVSAFF
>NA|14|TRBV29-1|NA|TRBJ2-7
TGCAGCGTCCAGATTACGCTGACTGTCTACGAGCAGTACTTC
CSVQITLTVYEQYF
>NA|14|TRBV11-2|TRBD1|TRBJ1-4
TGTGCCAGCAGGGGACAGGTCTTTAATGAAAAACTGTTTTTT
CASRGQVFNEKLFF
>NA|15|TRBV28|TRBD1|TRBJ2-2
TGTGCCAGCAGGGCGGGACAGGGGGAGGCCGGGGAGCTGTTTTTT
CASRAGQGEAGELFF
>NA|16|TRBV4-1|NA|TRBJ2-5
TGCGCCAGCAGCCAAGATCTTCCCAGGGTAGAAGAGACCCAGTACTTC
CASSQDLPRVEETQYF
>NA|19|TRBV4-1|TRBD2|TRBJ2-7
TGCGCCAGCAGCCAAGAGAGGGTATCTGGACTAGTAATGGCCTACGAGCAGTACTTC
CASSQERVSGLVMAYEQYF
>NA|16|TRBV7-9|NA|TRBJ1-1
TGTGCCAGCAGCTTATTACAGGGCTTCATGAACACTGAAGCTTTCTTT
CASSLLQGFMNTEAFF
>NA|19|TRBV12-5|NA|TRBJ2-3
TGTGCTAGTGGTCAACGTCCCCTGAACAGGCCGGATAGCACAGATACGCAGTATTTT
CASGQRPLNRPDSTDTQYF
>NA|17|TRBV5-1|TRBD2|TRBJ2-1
TGCGCCAGCAGCTTACCCGAGACTAGCGGGGGGGACAATGAGCAGTTCTTC
CASSLPETSGGDNEQFF
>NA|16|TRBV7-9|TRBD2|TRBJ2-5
TGTGCCAGCAGCTCCCGGGGACTAGCGGGGAAAGAGACCCAGTACTTC
CASSSRGLAGKETQYF
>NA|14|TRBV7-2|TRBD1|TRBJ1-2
TGTGCCAGCAGCTTGAGGGGACAGCCTTATGGCTACACCTTC
CASSLRGQPYGYTF
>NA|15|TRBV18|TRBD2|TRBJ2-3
TGTGCCAGCTCACCAATGCGGGAGAGCACAGATACGCAGTATTTT
CASSPMRESTDTQYF
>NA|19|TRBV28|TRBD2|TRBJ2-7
TGTGCCAGCAAGCCCAAGGAGAGCATGATGGTGGGACTACCCTACGAGCAGTACTTC
CASKPKESMMVGLPYEQYF
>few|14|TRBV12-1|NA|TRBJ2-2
TGTGCCAATGAACAGCGGAATAACACCGGGGAGCTGTTTTTT
CANEQRNNTGELFF
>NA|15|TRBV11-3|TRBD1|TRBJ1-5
TGTGCCAGCAGCTTGGGACAGGGTGTCAATCAGCCCCAGCATTTT
CASSLGQGVNQPQHF
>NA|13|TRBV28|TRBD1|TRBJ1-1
TGTGCCAGCAGGGGGACAGGGGTTGCTGAAGCTTTCTTT
CASRGTGVAEAFF
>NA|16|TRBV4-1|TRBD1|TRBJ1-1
TGCGCCAGCAGCCAAGATAGGGCGACAGGGGACACTGAAGCTTTCTTT
CASSQDRATGDTEAFF
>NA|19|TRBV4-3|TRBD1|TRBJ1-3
TGCGCCAGCAGCCAAGTCCTGCCACGTTGTGGGGACAGAGGAAACACCATATATTTT
CASSQVLPRCGDRGNTIYF
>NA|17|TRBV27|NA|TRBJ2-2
TGTGCCAGCAGTTTATCGCCCCGAGACTGGAACACCGGGGAGCTGTTTTTT
CASSLSPRDWNTGELFF
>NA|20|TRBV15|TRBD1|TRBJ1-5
TGTGCCACCAGCAGAGACCCTGACAGGGGCCTTCGAACGAGCAATCAGCCCCAGCATTTT
CATSRDPDRGLRTSNQPQHF
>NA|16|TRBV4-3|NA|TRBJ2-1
TGCGCCAGCAGTTACAGGGCCCCCTCAACCTACAATGAGCAGTTCTTC
CASSYRAPSTYNEQFF
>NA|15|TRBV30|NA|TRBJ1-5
TGTGCCTGGAGCGGGAGGGGACATTTCAATCAGCCCCAGCATTTT
CAWSGRGHFNQPQHF
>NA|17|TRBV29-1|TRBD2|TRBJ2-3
TGCAGCGTTGAAGATCTTGCTAGCGGGGGGGACACAGATACGCAGTATTTT
CSVEDLASGGDTDTQYF
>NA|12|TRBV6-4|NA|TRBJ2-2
TGTGCCAGCAGGCAGGGATCCGGGGAGCTGTTTTTT
CASRQGSGELFF
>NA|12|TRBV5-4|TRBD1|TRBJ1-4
TGTGCCAGCAGTACAGGGGATGAAAAACTGTTTTTT
CASSTGDEKLFF
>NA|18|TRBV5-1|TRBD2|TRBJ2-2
TGCGCCAGCAGCTTGACCTGGACTAGGAGGTCAAAACACGGGGAGCTGTTTTTT
CASSLTWTRRSKHGELFF
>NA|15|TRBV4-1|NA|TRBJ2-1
TGCGCCAGCAGGCAGGAGGAGGGCTCCTACAATGAGCAGTTCTTC
CASRQEEGSYNEQFF
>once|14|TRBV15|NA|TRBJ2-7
TGTGCCACCAGCCCCTGGAGGGGAACCAACGAGCAGTACTTC
CATSPWRGTNEQYF
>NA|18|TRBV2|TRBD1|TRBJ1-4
TGTGCCAGCACCATCGGACAGGGAAGAACTGCAACTAATGAAAAACTGTTTTTT
CASTIGQGRTATNEKLFF
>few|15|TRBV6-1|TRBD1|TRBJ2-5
TGTGCCAGCATAGAGGGGCAGGGGGTGGGGGAGACCCAGTACTTC
CASIEGQGVGETQYF
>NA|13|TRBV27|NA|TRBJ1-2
TGTGCCAGCAGTTTAGCGTATAACTATGGCTACACCTTC
CASSLAYNYGYTF
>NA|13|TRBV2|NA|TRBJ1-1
TGTGCCAGCCGAGGGATTTTGGACACTGAAGCTTTCTTT
CASRGILDTEAFF
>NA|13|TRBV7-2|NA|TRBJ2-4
TGTGCCAGCAAGGGGTTAGCCAAAAACATTCAGTACTTC
CASKGLAKNIQYF
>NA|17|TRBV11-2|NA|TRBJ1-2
TGTGCCAGCAGCCCCCGGGCCCTCTCAGGGGCGCTCTATGGCTACACCTTC
CASSPRALSGALYGYTF
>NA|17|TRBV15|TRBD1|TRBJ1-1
TGTGCCACCAGCAGAGGTCCTACAGGGGTCATGAACACTGAAGCTTTCTTT
CATSRGPTGVMNTEAFF
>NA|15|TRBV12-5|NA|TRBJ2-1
TGTGCTAGTGGGGCACTAGCAGGGTGGTACAATGAGCAGTTCTTC
CASGALAGWYNEQFF
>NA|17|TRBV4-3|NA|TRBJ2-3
TGCGCCAGCAGCCAAGTATTAGGCCAGAGCGACACAGATACGCAGTATTTT
CASSQVLGQSDTDTQYF
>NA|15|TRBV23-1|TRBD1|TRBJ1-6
TGCGCCAGCAGTCGGATGGCAGGGGGCCCTTCACCCCTCCACTTT
CASSRMAGGPSPLHF
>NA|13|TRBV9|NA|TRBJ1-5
TGTGCCAGCAGCCCCAGGGGAGACCAGCCCCAGCATTTT
CASSPRGDQPQHF
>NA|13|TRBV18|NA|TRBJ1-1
TGTGCCAGCTCAAGGGGCTTGGGGACAGAAGCTTTCTTT
CASSRGLGTEAFF
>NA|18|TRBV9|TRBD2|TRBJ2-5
TGTGCCAGCAGCGTAGATGCGGGGGGAGCCTCTGGAGAAGAGACCCAGTACTTC
CASSVDAGGASGEETQYF
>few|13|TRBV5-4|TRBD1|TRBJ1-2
TGTGCCAGCAGCGCATCACAGGGGACGGGCTACACCTTC
CASSASQGTGYTF
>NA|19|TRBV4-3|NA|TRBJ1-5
TGCGCCAGCAGCCCGTCCTATCGGTTGACAGAGTATAGCAATCAGCCCCAGCATTTT
CASSPSYRLTEYSNQPQHF
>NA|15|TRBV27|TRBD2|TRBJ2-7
TGTGCCAGCAGTTTAGGGCGGGAGGTCACCTACGAGCAGTACTTC
CASSLGREVTYEQYF
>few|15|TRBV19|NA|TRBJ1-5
TGTGCCAGTACCACATCCGCGGATAGCAATCAGCCCCAGCATTTT
CASTTSADSNQPQHF
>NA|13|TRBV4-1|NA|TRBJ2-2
TGCGCCAGCGGGCCTACGAACACCGGGGAGCTGTTTTTT
CASGPTNTGELFF
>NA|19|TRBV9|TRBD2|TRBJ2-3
TGTGCCAGCAGCCCCGGGTGGGCTAGCGGGATCCCTAGCACAGATACGCAGTATTTT
CASSPGWASGIPSTDTQYF
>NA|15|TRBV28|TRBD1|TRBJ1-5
TGTGCCAGCAGTCCAGACAGGGGCCAGGGTCAGCCCCAGCATTTT
CASSPDRGQGQPQHF
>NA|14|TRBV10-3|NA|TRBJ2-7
TGTGCCATCGGCGGGACTTTCCTGGTCTACGAGCAGTACTTC
CAIGGTFLVYEQYF
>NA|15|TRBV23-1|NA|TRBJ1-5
TGCGCCAGCAGGAAGGACAGACCTAGCAATCAGCCCCAGCATTTT
CASRKDRPSNQPQHF
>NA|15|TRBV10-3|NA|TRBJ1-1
TGTGCCATCAGTGAGGGCCTTCGGGGGTCCACTGAAGCTTTCTTT
CAISEGLRGSTEAFF
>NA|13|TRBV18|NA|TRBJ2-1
TGTGCCAGCTCACCATCACTGGCGGATGAGCAGTTCTTC
CASSPSLADEQFF
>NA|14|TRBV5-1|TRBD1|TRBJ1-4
TGCGCCAGCAGCCTAGGGGGCAGCAAGGGAAAACTGTTTTTT
CASSLGGSKGKLFF
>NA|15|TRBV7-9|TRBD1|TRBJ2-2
TGTGCCAGCAGCGAGACAGGGCAGAACACCGGGGAGCTGTTTTTT
CASSETGQNTGELFF
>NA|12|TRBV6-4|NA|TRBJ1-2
TGTGCCACATGGGGGGGTACTGGTGGCTACACCTTC
CATWGGTGGYTF
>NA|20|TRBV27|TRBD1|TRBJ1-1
TGTGCCAGCAGTCCACCCCTCAGGGAGACAGGGTTGAAGAAAGAAACTGAAGCTTTCTTT
CASSPPLRETGLKKETEAFF